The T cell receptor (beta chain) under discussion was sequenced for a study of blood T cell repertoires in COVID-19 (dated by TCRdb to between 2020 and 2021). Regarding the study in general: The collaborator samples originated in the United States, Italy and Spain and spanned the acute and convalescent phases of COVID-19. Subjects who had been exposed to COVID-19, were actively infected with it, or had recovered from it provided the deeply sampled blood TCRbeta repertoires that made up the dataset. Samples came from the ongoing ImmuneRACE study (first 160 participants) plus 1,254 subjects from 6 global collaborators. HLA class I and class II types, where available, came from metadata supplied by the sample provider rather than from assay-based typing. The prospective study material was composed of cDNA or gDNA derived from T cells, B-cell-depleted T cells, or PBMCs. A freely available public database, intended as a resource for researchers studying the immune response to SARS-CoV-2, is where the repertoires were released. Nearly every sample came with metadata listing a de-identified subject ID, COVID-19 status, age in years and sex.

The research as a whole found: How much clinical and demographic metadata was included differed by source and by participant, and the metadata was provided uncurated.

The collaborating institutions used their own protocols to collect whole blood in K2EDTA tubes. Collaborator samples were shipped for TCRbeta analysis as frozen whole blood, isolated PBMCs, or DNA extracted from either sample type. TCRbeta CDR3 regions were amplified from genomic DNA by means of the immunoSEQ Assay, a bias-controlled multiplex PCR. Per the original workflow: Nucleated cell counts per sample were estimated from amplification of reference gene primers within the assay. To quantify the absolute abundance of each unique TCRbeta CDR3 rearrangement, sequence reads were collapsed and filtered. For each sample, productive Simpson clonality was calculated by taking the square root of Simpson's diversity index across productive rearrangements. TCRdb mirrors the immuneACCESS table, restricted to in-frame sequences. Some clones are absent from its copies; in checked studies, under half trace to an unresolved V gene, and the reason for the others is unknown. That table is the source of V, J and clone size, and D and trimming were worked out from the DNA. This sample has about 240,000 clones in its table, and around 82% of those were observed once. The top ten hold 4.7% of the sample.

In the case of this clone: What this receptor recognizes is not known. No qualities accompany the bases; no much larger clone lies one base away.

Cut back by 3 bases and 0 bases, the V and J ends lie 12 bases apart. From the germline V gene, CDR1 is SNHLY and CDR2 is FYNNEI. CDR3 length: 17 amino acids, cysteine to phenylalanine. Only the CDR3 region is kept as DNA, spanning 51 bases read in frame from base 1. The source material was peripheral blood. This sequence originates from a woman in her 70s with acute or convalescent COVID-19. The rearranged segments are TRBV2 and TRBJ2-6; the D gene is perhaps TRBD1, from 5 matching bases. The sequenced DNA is TGTGCCAGCAGTGATGGAAACAGGAACTCTGGGGCCAACGTCCTGACTTTC. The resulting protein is CASSDGNRNSGANVLTF. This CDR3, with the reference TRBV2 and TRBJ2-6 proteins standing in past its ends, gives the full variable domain EPEVTQTPSHQVTQMGQEVILRCVPISNHLYFYWYRQILGQKVEFLVSFYNNEISEKSEIFDDQFSVERPDGSNFTLKIRSTKLEDSAMYFCASSDGNRNSGANVLTFGAGSRLTVL.